This T cell receptor beta chain comes out of a study of shared clonotypes between healthy human individuals. On this clone: Antigen unknown.

Nashville, Tennessee was home to all donors, each a Caucasian adult. In the CD4+ fraction, cells were divided into CD45RA+ naive and CD45RA-negative memory subsets. Whole-study findings and limits: Only blood was sampled; tissue repertoires likely differ.

CDR1 and CDR2 (germline): SGHAT, FQNNGV. V was shortened by 3 bases and J by 7 bases, with 7 bases between the two germline ends. The CDR3 is made up of 11 amino acids. Under the authors' procedure: From ImmunoSEQ came sequences covering only the junction and carrying no quality scores, so filtering differed. Sequencing used immunoSEQ multiplex PCR; TCRdb keeps in-frame clones, though not all of them. D and trimming come from the DNA, and the V and J calls and clone size come from that table. The sample has around 510,000 clones, around 95% seen once; the top ten hold nearly 0.065%. Input material: naive CD4+ T cells sorted from blood. Subset in this sample: CD45RA+ positively selected. This sequence joins TRBV11-2 and TRBJ2-7; no clear D gene. The sequence came from a woman aged 30 to 39 in good health. The CDR3 is CASSLQIEQYF. CDR3 DNA sequence: TGTGCCAGCAGCTTGCAAATAGAGCAGTACTTC.